What follows are 13 T cell receptor beta chains derived from one specimen sequenced in a study of cytomegalovirus exposure and HLA in healthy donors. The table came from immunoSEQ multiplex PCR; TCRdb's copy has only in-frame clones and leaves some out. The data show 50,000 to 65,000 clones, around 93% seen once. The specimen was PBMCs. The source is a young woman in good health and CMV-seropositive.

In this sample, this clone turned up once. Germline and junction disagree at one end, which may indicate a read error. The chain carries TRBV30 and TRBJ1-4, with TRBD1 as a possible D gene (5 bases). The germline V gene has CDR1 GTSNPN and CDR2 SVGIG (reference sequence). CDR3 length: 14 residues. The CDR3 here is CAWSVTPDSGTLVF. The CDR3 DNA follows: TGTGCCTGGAGTGTAACACCAGACAGTGGAACTTTGGTTTTT.

The V and J genes are TRBV19 and TRBJ2-5; TRBD2 aligns across 9 bases. The V segment lost 10 bases and the J segment 3 bases; nucleotides outside the gene matches: 24. Germline CDR1 reads LNHDA; CDR2 reads SQIVND (reference sequence). CDR3 size: 19 residues. The CDR3 is CATRAGMGGTSFREETQYF. DNA of the CDR3: TGTGCCACCAGAGCCGGAATGGGTGGGACTAGCTTTAGGGAAGAGACCCAGTACTTC.

This chain links TRBV2 with TRBJ2-1, with D tentatively TRBD2 (6 bases). With 6 bases removed from V and 4 bases from J, the gap between germline ends came to 10 bases. The CDR3 is 13 residues long. The germline CDR1 and CDR2 sequences are SNHLY and FYNNEI. The CDR3 DNA follows: TGTGCCAGCAGCGGGGGAAATTACAATGAGCAGTTCTTC. Protein product: CASSGGNYNEQFF.

The rearrangement uses TRBV28 and TRBJ2-5; TRBD1 matches 8 bases. The CDR3 has 13 residues. The junction had 2 bases not matched to a gene; V was cut back by 8 bases and J by 0 bases. Per the germline V gene, CDR1 is MDHEN and CDR2 is SYDVKM. The CDR3 region has the DNA TGTGCCAGCGGGACAGGACACCAAGAGACCCAGTACTTC. Translating gives CASGTGHQETQYF.

V and J are TRBV5-1 and TRBJ2-4, with no clear D. This CDR3 spans 14 amino acids. Per germline, CDR1 SGHRS and CDR2 YFSETQ. V dropped 4 bases and J dropped 0 bases, with 8 bases sitting between them. CDR3 bases: TGCGCCAGCAGCGCGGAGCTAGCCAAAAACATTCAGTACTTC. It is translated as CASSAELAKNIQYF.

The chain combines TRBV6-5 with TRBJ2-5; 7 bases are a match to TRBD2. V dropped 11 bases and J dropped 6; count of bases not matched to a gene: 15. CDR1 and CDR2 from the germline V gene are MNHEY and SVGAGI. The CDR3 totals 14 residues. The CDR3, as DNA: TGTGCCGGCGGGGGTGACCCCTTGGGGAAGACCCAGTACTTC. Its protein product is CAGGGDPLGKTQYF.

The V gene is TRBV13, the J gene TRBJ2-1, with D possibly TRBD1 on 6 matching bases. V gave up 5 bases and J gave up 0 bases, with 14 bases separating them. The CDR3 has 16 amino acids. Germline V gene data show CDR1 as PRHDT and CDR2 as FYEKMQ (reference sequence). The DNA of the CDR3 is TGTGCCAGCAGCGCATGGGACACGAGCTCCTACAATGAGCAGTTCTTC. This sequence encodes CASSAWDTSSYNEQFF.

The chain combines TRBV27 with TRBJ1-2; 8 positions agree with TRBD1. There are 13 residues in the CDR3. V dropped 5 bases and J dropped 4; count of bases not matched to a gene: 3. CDR1 is MNHEY, CDR2 SMNVEV, per germline (reference sequence). Here the CDR3 DNA reads TGTGCCAGCAGTCGTCAGGGGGCCTATGGCTACACCTTC. This codes for CASSRQGAYGYTF.

The chain joins TRBV7-2 to TRBJ2-3; 8 bases align to TRBD2. The germline V gene has CDR1 SGHTA and CDR2 FQGNSA. CDR3 length: 15 amino acids. J was trimmed by 6 bases and V by 8 bases; bases with no gene match: 13. CDR3 nucleotides: TGTGCCAGCTTCCGGACTAGCTTTCCTCTGGATACGCAGTATTTT. Encoded protein: CASFRTSFPLDTQYF. The whole variable domain, filled in from reference TRBV7-2 and TRBJ2-3, reads GAGVSQSPSNKVTEKGKDVELRCDPISGHTALYWYRQSLGQGLEFLIYFQGNSAPDKSGLPSDRFSAERTGGSVSTLTIQRTQQEDSAVYLCASFRTSFPLDTQYFGPGTRLTVL.

The chain has TRBV4-1 and TRBJ2-7, with 15 nucleotides matching TRBD2. The CDR3 runs to 15 residues. The germline V gene encodes CDR1 MGHRA and CDR2 YSYEKL. V lost 4 bases to trimming and J lost 4 bases; unmatched junction nucleotides: 2. Here the CDR3 reads CASSRGTSGRYEQYF. CDR3 coding DNA: TGCGCCAGCAGCCGAGGGACTAGCGGGAGGTACGAGCAGTACTTC.

The chain carries TRBV7-9 and TRBJ1-2, with TRBD1 matching 8 bases. Germline V lookup: CDR1 SEHNR, CDR2 FQNEAQ (reference sequence). The trim removed 5 bases at V and 7 bases at J, leaving 6 bases unmatched. The CDR3 extends over 13 amino acids. CDR3 sequence: CASSLQGVAGYTF. CDR3 nucleotide sequence: TGTGCCAGCAGCCTACAGGGGGTGGCTGGCTACACCTTC.

V usage is TRBV7-6 and J usage is TRBJ2-2; 9 positions agree with TRBD2. The germline V gene has CDR1 SGHVS and CDR2 FNYEAQ. V was clipped by 7 bases and J by 6 bases; unmatched bases: 21. This CDR3 has 19 residues. The CDR3 sequence is CASTTHGRREGFRSGELFF. In DNA, the CDR3 is TGTGCCAGCACCACCCACGGGAGGCGGGAGGGGTTCCGGTCCGGGGAGCTGTTTTTT.

This chain connects TRBV28 to TRBJ2-1; 7 nucleotides agree with TRBD1. Germline V gene lookup returns CDR1 MDHEN and CDR2 SYDVKM. The length of the CDR3 is 15 residues. V lost 6 bases to trimming and J lost 4 bases; unmatched junction nucleotides: 9. The DNA for the CDR3 is TGTGCCAGCAGAACTTCAGGGGGTTATTACAATGAGCAGTTCTTC. Translated, it gives CASRTSGGYYNEQFF.